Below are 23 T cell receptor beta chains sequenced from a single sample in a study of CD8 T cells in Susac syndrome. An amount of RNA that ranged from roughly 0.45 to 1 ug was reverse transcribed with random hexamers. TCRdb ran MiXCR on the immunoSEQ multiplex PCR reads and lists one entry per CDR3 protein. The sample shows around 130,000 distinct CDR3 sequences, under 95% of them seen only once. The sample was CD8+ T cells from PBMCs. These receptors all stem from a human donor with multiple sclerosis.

CDR3 in amino acids: CASSYSGGDNEQFF. CDR3 coding DNA: TGTGCCAGCAGTTACTCGGGGGGGGACAATGAGCAGTTCTTC. The V call is TRBV6-5, the J call TRBJ2-1, with TRBD2 matching 7 bases. CDR1 and CDR2 from the germline V gene are MNHEY and SVGAGI. Trimming cost V 0 bases and J 5 bases; bases outside gene matches: 1. The CDR3 has 14 amino acids.

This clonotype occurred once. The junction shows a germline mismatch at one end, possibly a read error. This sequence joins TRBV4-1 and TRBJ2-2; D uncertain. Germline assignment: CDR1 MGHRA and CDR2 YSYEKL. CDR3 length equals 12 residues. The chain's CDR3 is CASSPKTGELFF. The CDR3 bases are TGCGCCAGCAGCCCGAAAACCGGGGAGCTGTTTTTT.

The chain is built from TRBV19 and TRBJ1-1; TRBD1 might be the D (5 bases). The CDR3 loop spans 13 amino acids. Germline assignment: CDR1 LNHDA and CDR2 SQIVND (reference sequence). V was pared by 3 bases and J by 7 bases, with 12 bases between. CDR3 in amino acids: CASSIYEQDEAFF. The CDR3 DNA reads TGTGCCAGTAGTATCTATGAACAGGATGAAGCTTTCTTT.

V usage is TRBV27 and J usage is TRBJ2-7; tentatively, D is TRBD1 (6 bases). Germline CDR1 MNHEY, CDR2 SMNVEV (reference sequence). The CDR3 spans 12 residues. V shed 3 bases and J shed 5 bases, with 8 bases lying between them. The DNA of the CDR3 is TGTGCCAGCAGTTTTTCAGGGGACGAGCAGTACTTC. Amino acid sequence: CASSFSGDEQYF.

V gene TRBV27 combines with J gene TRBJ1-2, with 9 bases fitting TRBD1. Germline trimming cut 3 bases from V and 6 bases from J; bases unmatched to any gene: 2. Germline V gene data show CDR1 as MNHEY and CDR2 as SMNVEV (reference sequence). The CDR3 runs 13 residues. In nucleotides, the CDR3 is TGTGCCAGCAGTTTGGACAGGGGCCATGGCTACACCTTC. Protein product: CASSLDRGHGYTF.

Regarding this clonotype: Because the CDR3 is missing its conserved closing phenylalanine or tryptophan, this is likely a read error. The CDR3, as DNA: TGTGCCAGTAGTACTGGGGCCAACGTCCTGACTCTC. Translation: CASSTGANVLTL. The gene calls are TRBV19 and TRBJ2-6; D not certain. V shed 4 bases and J shed 2 bases, with 0 bases lying between them. This CDR3 contains 12 residues. Germline V gene lookup returns CDR1 LNHDA and CDR2 SQIVND (reference sequence).

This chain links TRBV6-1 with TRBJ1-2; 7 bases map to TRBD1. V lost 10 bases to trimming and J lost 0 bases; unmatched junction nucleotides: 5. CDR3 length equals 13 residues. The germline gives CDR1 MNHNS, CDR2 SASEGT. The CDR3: CATYGTANYGYTF. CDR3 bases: TGTGCCACTTACGGGACAGCTAACTATGGCTACACCTTC.

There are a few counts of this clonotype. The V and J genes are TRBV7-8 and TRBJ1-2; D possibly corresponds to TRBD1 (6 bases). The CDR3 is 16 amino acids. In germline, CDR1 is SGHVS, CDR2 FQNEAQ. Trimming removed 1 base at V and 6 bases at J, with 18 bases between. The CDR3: CASSLGGGRSFDGYTF. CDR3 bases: TGTGCCAGCAGCTTAGGAGGGGGGCGGTCGTTTGATGGCTACACCTTC.

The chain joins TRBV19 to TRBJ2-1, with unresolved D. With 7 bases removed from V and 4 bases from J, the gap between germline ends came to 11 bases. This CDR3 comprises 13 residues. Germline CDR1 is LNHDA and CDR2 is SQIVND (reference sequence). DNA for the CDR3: TGTGCCAGTATTGGCGGAGTTTACAATGAGCAGTTCTTC. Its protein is CASIGGVYNEQFF.

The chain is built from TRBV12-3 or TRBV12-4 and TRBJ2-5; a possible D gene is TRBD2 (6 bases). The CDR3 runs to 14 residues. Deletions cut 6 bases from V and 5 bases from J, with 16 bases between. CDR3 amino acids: CASSHLLARETQYF. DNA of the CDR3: TGTGCCAGCAGCCACCTTCTAGCGAGGGAGACCCAGTACTTC.

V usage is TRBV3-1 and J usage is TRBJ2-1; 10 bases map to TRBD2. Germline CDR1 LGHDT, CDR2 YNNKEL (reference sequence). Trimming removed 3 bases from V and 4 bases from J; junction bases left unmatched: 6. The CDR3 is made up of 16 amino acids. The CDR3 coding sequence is TGTGCCAGCAGCCAGGGCGGGACTAGCGTTTACAATGAGCAGTTCTTC. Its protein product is CASSQGGTSVYNEQFF.

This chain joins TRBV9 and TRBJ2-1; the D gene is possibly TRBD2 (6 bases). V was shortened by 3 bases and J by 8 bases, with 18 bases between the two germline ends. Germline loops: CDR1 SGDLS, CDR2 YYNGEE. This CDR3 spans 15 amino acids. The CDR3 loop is CASSARTEGRYEQFF. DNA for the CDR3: TGTGCCAGCAGCGCTCGGACGGAGGGACGGTATGAGCAGTTCTTC.

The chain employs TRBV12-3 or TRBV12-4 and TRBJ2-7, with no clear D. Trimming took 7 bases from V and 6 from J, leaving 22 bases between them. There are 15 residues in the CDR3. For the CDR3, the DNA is TGTGCCAGCACTTACCCTGGGAACCCCGCTGGCGAGCAGTACTTC. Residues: CASTYPGNPAGEQYF.

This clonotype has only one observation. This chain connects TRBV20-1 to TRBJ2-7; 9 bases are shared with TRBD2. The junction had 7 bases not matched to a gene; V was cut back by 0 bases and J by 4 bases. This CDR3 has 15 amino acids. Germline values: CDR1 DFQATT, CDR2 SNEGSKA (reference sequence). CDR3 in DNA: TGCAGTGCTAGAGATTGGCGGGAGGGCCGTTACGAGCAGTACTTC. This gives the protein CSARDWREGRYEQYF.

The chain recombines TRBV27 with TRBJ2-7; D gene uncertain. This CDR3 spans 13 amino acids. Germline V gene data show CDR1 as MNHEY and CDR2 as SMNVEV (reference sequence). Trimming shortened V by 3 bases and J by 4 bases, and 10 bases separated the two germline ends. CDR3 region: CASSLGIRYEQYF. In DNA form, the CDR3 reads TGTGCCAGCAGTTTGGGTATCAGGTACGAGCAGTACTTC.

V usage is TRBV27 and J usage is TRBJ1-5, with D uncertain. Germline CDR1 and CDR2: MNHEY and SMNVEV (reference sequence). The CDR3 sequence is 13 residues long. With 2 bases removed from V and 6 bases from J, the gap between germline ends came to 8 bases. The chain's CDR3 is CASSLQLGQPQHF. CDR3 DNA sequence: TGTGCCAGCAGTTTACAGTTGGGTCAGCCCCAGCATTTT.

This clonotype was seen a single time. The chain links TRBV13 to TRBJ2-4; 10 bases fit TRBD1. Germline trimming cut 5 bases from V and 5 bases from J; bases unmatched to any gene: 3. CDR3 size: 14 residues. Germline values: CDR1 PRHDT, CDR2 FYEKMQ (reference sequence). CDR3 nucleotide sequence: TGTGCCAGCAGCCACGGGACAGGGGAAAACATTCAGTACTTC. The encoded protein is CASSHGTGENIQYF.

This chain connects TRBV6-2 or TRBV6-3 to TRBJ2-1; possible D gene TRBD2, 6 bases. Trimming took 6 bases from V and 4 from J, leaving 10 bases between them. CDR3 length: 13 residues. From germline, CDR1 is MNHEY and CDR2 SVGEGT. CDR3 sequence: CASSIAVYNEQFF. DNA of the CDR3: TGTGCCAGCAGCATAGCGGTATACAATGAGCAGTTCTTC.

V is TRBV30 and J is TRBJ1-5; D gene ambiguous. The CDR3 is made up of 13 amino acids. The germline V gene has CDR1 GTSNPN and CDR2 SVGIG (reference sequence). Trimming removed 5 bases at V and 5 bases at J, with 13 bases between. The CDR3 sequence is CAWADGIYQPQHF. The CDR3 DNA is TGTGCCTGGGCGGACGGGATTTATCAGCCCCAGCATTTT.

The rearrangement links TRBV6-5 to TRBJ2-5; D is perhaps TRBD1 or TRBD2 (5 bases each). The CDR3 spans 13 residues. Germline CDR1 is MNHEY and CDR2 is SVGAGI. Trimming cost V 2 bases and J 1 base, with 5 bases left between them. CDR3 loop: CASSYGTQETQYF. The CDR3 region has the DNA TGTGCCAGCAGTTACGGGACCCAAGAGACCCAGTACTTC.

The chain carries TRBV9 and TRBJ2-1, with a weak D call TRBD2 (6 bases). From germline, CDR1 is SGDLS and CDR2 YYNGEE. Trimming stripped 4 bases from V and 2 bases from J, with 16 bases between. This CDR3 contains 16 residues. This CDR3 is CASSQQLAAPYNEQFF. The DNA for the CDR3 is TGTGCCAGCAGCCAACAACTAGCAGCACCCTACAATGAGCAGTTCTTC.

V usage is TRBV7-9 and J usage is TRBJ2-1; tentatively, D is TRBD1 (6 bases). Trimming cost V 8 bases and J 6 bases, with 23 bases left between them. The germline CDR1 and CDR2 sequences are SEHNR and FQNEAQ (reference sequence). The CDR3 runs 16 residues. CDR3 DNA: TGTGCCAGCGCTGGTCTGGGGCAGGGGCCCTTCAATGAGCAGTTCTTC. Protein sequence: CASAGLGQGPFNEQFF.

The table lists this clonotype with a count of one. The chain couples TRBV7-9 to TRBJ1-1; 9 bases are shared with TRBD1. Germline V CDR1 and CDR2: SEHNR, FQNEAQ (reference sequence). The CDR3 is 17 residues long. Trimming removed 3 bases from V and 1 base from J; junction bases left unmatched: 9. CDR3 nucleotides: TGTGCCAGCAGCTTGGTGAACAGGGGGCTCGCGAACACTGAAGCTTTCTTT. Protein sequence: CASSLVNRGLANTEAFF.